A selection of T cell receptor beta chains follows, all from one sample in a study of regulatory T cells in long-lasting Graves disease. TCRdb fed the multiplex PCR reads into MiXCR, producing one record per CDR3 protein. The data contain about 430,000 distinct CDR3 sequences, 15% of them singletons. These data were also filed under a second study, of T cells in Graves' hyperthyroidism and ophthalmopathy.

The sample here was peripheral blood mononuclear cells (PBMCs), taken at new diagnosis, from a patient treated with antithyroid drugs. The receptors shown here come from a woman aged 40-49 years with Graves disease. Each CDR3 is given with its conserved first and last residue. D genes are given only for firm matches. Part of the rows lack a size; the others show once, few, many or a class for expanded clones.

D	V	size	J	CDR3	DNA
TRBD2	TRBV28	many	TRBJ2-7	CASSPGGRAVEQYF	TGTGCCAGCAGTCCTGGCGGGAGGGCCGTCGAGCAGTACTTC
.	TRBV4-3	.	TRBJ2-3	CASSQTDRSTDTQYF	TGCGCCAGCAGCCAAACGGACAGAAGCACAGATACGCAGTATTTT
.	TRBV28	many	TRBJ2-6	CASRVGPRYSGANVLTF	TGTGCCAGCAGAGTGGGGCCCCGCTACTCTGGGGCCAACGTCCTGACTTTC
TRBD1	TRBV19	many	TRBJ2-5	CATQGGWGETQYF	TGTGCCACCCAAGGGGGCTGGGGGGAGACCCAGTACTTC
.	TRBV30	many	TRBJ2-5	CAWSEERETQYF	TGTGCCTGGAGTGAGGAGCGGGAGACCCAGTACTTC
.	TRBV30	many	TRBJ2-3	CAWSTSRGTQYF	TGTGCCTGGAGTACCTCTCGGGGTACGCAGTATTTT
TRBD1	TRBV6-5	.	TRBJ1-1	CASSYRSAARGYTEAFF	TGTGCCAGCAGTTACCGATCCGCGGCCAGGGGGTACACTGAAGCTTTCTTT
TRBD1	TRBV2	.	TRBJ1-1	CASITPPGQEAFF	TGTGCCAGCATAACTCCTCCGGGACAGGAAGCTTTCTTT
.	TRBV11-2	.	TRBJ1-2	CASSLEGSYRGYTF	TGTGCCAGCAGCTTAGAAGGCTCGTACAGAGGCTACACCTTC
TRBD2	TRBV20-1	.	TRBJ2-7	CSATSGTSGYEQYF	TGCAGTGCCACTTCCGGGACTAGCGGATACGAGCAGTACTTC
.	TRBV6-2/TRBV6-3	few	TRBJ2-7	CASSYGSGDYEQYF	TGTGCCAGCAGTTACGGTTCGGGGGACTACGAGCAGTACTTC
TRBD1	TRBV20-1	few	TRBJ1-2	CSARAIKTGDGKANYGYTF	TGCAGTGCTAGAGCCATTAAGACAGGGGACGGGAAAGCTAACTATGGCTACACCTTC
.	TRBV28	many	TRBJ2-7	CASRAPGLLIYEQYF	TGTGCCAGCAGAGCACCGGGACTTCTGATTTACGAGCAGTACTTC
TRBD1	TRBV11-3	many	TRBJ1-2	CASSLGDRGLGYTF	TGTGCCAGCAGCTTAGGGGACAGGGGGCTCGGCTACACCTTC
.	TRBV18	.	TRBJ2-5	CASSPSPVPETQYF	TGTGCCAGCTCACCATCGCCAGTACCAGAGACCCAGTACTTC
.	TRBV28	many	TRBJ2-4	CASSWGGGASIQYF	TGTGCCAGCAGCTGGGGGGGGGGGGCCTCCATTCAGTACTTC
TRBD2	TRBV4-1	.	TRBJ2-5	CASSQDAGGTFKETQYF	TGCGCCAGCAGCCAAGATGCGGGAGGGACATTTAAAGAGACCCAGTACTTC
.	TRBV12-3/TRBV12-4	many	TRBJ2-7	CASSLNSPYEQYF	TGTGCCAGCAGTTTGAACAGCCCCTACGAGCAGTACTTC
TRBD1	TRBV2	many	TRBJ1-1	CASSPGGRAFF	TGTGCCAGCAGCCCAGGGGGGAGAGCTTTCTTT
TRBD1	TRBV6-5	many	TRBJ1-1	CASSYLPRQGTPEAFF	TGTGCCAGCAGTTACCTACCGAGACAGGGGACCCCTGAAGCTTTCTTT
TRBD1	TRBV2	many	TRBJ2-1	CAILTPGQAYNEQFF	TGTGCCATCTTGACCCCGGGACAGGCCTACAATGAGCAGTTCTTC
TRBD2	TRBV12-5	many	TRBJ2-7	CASGSPTSPTWYEQYF	TGTGCTAGTGGTTCCCCGACTAGCCCAACATGGTACGAGCAGTACTTC
TRBD2	TRBV11-2	few	TRBJ2-4	CASSFSGRSPNIQYF	TGTGCCAGCAGCTTTTCCGGGAGGTCCCCAAACATTCAGTACTTC
.	TRBV7-6	many	TRBJ2-7	CASSLVSPGRGSYEQYF	TGTGCCAGCAGCTTAGTATCCCCGGGCAGGGGATCTTACGAGCAGTACTTC
.	TRBV11-2	many	TRBJ2-1	CASSFHFEQFF	TGTGCCAGCAGCTTCCACTTTGAGCAGTTCTTC
.	TRBV28	many	TRBJ2-4	CASSYKYSKNIQYF	TGTGCCAGCAGTTATAAGTATTCCAAAAACATTCAGTACTTC
.	TRBV29-1	.	TRBJ2-7	CSVDGSGGYEQYF	TGCAGCGTTGACGGGAGTGGTGGTTACGAGCAGTACTTC
.	TRBV28	many	TRBJ2-5	CASSPTGWYQETQYF	TGTGCCAGCAGTCCAACAGGGTGGTACCAAGAGACCCAGTACTTC
TRBD1	TRBV3-1	few	TRBJ2-1	CASRPGGGKNEQFF	TGTGCCAGCAGACCAGGGGGCGGTAAGAATGAGCAGTTCTTC
TRBD1	TRBV30	few	TRBJ1-1	CAWRGGQGGTEAFF	TGTGCCTGGAGGGGGGGACAGGGGGGAACTGAAGCTTTCTTT
TRBD1	TRBV27	many	TRBJ2-3	CASSSTGGSDVDTQYF	TGTGCCAGCAGTTCGACAGGGGGCTCTGACGTGGATACGCAGTATTTT
.	TRBV11-2	many	TRBJ1-1	CASSPVGGMGTEAFF	TGTGCCAGCAGCCCCGTGGGGGGGATGGGAACTGAAGCTTTCTTT
.	TRBV2	.	TRBJ2-7	CANSEALILGPSLYEQYF	TGTGCCAACAGTGAAGCCCTTATCCTGGGACCGAGTTTATACGAGCAGTACTTC
.	TRBV3-1	.	TRBJ2-3	CASSQGGSRDTQYF	TGTGCCAGCAGCCAAGGGGGTTCCCGGGATACGCAGTATTTT
TRBD2	TRBV12-3/TRBV12-4	.	TRBJ2-2	CASQAGVTGELFF	TGTGCCAGCCAAGCGGGAGTAACCGGGGAGCTGTTTTTT
TRBD1	TRBV10-1	few	TRBJ2-2	CASTRGQGLNTGELFF	TGCGCCAGCACAAGGGGACAGGGGTTGAACACCGGGGAGCTGTTTTTT
.	TRBV27	few	TRBJ2-7	CASSLTRVGNEQYF	TGTGCCAGCAGTTTAACGAGGGTAGGAAACGAGCAGTACTTC